The 16 T cell receptor beta chains listed next were all sequenced from one sample in a study of OX40 agonist ivuxolimab in advanced cancers. Here immunoSEQ multiplex PCR was the method, and the copy in TCRdb shows in-frame clones only, minus some. Counted here are about 66,000 clones, about four fifths occurring once; the ten biggest clones make up approximately 2.5%. Sequenced here: CD4+ or CD8+ T cells sorted from blood, sampled in a trial of the OX40 agonist ivuxolimab. The source of these receptors is an adult with an advanced solid tumor such as melanoma, head and neck, liver or kidney cancer.

V and J are TRBV28 and TRBJ2-5, with D perhaps assigned TRBD1 or TRBD2 (5 bases each). Trimming removed 2 bases at V and 2 bases at J, with 15 bases between. CDR3 length equals 16 residues. CDR1 and CDR2 (germline): MDHEN, SYDVKM. The CDR3 DNA reads TGTGCCAGCAGTTTACCGTCTGGGGACGGGCAAGAGACCCAGTACTTC. Translation: CASSLPSGDGQETQYF.

V usage is TRBV27 and J usage is TRBJ1-2; no clear D. Germline V lookup: CDR1 MNHEY, CDR2 SMNVEV (reference sequence). Trimming left V 5 bases short and J 2 bases short, with 9 bases between. This CDR3 comprises 13 residues. The CDR3 nucleotides are TGTGCCAGCAGTCCCTCGGACAACTATGGCTACACCTTC. Protein: CASSPSDNYGYTF.

This rearrangement joins TRBV5-4 to TRBJ2-2; no reliable D call. The V end was cut by 4 bases, the J end by 0 bases, with 16 bases between. CDR1 is SGHNT and CDR2 is YYREEE in the germline V gene (reference sequence). This CDR3 has 17 residues. CDR3 sequence: CASSLPGAQANTGELFF. CDR3 DNA sequence: TGTGCCAGCAGCCTCCCCGGCGCCCAGGCGAACACCGGGGAGCTGTTTTTT.

The gene calls are TRBV5-1 and TRBJ1-2; D remains unclear. Germline V gene lookup returns CDR1 SGHRS and CDR2 YFSETQ. This CDR3 is 13 amino acids long. Between the trimmed V and J ends, which lost 1 base and 0 bases, there was a span of 4 bases. CDR3 in amino acids: CASSLSTNYGYTF. The CDR3 nucleotides are TGCGCCAGCAGCTTGAGTACTAACTATGGCTACACCTTC.

This clone was picked up a small number of times. J is TRBJ1-2 and V is TRBV11-2, with D possibly TRBD1 on 6 matching bases. Trimming removed 4 bases at V and 3 bases at J, with 9 bases between. Per germline, CDR1 SGHAT and CDR2 FQNNGV. The length of the CDR3 is 13 residues. For the CDR3, the DNA is TGTGCCAGCAGCTCATGGGGGCACTATGGCTACACCTTC. It translates to CASSSWGHYGYTF.

V and J are TRBV5-4 and TRBJ2-2; tentatively, D is TRBD2 (6 bases). Deletions cut 1 base from V and 2 bases from J, with 9 bases between. The CDR3 is made up of 15 amino acids. CDR1 and CDR2 from the germline V gene are SGHNT and YYREEE (reference sequence). In DNA, the CDR3 is TGTGCCAGCAGCTTGTTCGGGGGAAACACCGGGGAGCTGTTTTTT. It is translated as CASSLFGGNTGELFF.

CDR3 nucleotides: TGTGCCAGCAGCTTAGTTCGGCGGGAAGGCGAGCAGTACTTC. Translated, it gives CASSLVRREGEQYF. The chain has TRBV7-2 and TRBJ2-7; D perhaps matches TRBD2 (6 bases). The germline CDR1 and CDR2 sequences are SGHTA and FQGNSA. Trimming took off 1 base at V and 6 bases at J, with 13 bases between the two ends. CDR3 size: 14 residues.

The CDR3 DNA is TGTGCCAGCAGCTTAATGCCCCGCGGGGTGGGGGAGCAGTACTTC. As protein: CASSLMPRGVGEQYF. The rearrangement uses TRBV11-2 and TRBJ2-7; a possible D gene is TRBD2 (6 bases). Trimming took off 2 bases at V and 7 bases at J, with 18 bases between the two ends. CDR3 length: 15 residues. CDR1 is SGHAT, CDR2 FQNNGV, per germline.

The chain joins TRBV28 to TRBJ1-4; 7 positions match TRBD1. The V segment lost 3 bases and the J segment 8 bases; nucleotides outside the gene matches: 6. The CDR3 is 14 amino acids. CDR1 and CDR2 (germline): MDHEN, SYDVKM. The CDR3: CASSLEGAGEKLFF. CDR3 DNA: TGTGCCAGCAGTTTGGAGGGGGCTGGGGAAAAACTGTTTTTT.

The V call is TRBV11-2, the J call TRBJ2-3; D is perhaps TRBD2 (5 bases). The CDR3 extends over 14 amino acids. Trimming took off 0 bases at V and 4 bases at J, with 8 bases between the two ends. Germline-derived CDR1 and CDR2 are SGHAT and FQNNGV. CDR3 DNA: TGTGCCAGCAGCTTAGATAACGGGGCAGATACGCAGTATTTT. This codes for CASSLDNGADTQYF. The entire variable domain, with the rest obtained from reference TRBV11-2 and TRBJ2-3, is as follows: EAGVAQSPRYKIIEKRQSVAFWCNPISGHATLYWYQQILGQGPKLLIQFQNNGVVDDSQLPKDRFSAERLKGVDSTLKIQPAKLEDSAVYLCASSLDNGADTQYFGPGTRLTVL.

This clone turned up a few times. This sequence joins TRBV12-5 and TRBJ1-2; D perhaps matches TRBD1 (5 bases). Trimming shortened V by 0 bases and J by 7 bases, and 12 bases separated the two germline ends. CDR3 length equals 14 residues. Germline assignment: CDR1 LGHNT and CDR2 FRNRAP. CDR3 DNA: TGTGCTAGTGGTTTGGTACGAGGGGCTGCTGGCTACACCTTC. Its protein is CASGLVRGAAGYTF.

This clone was detected a few times. The V gene is TRBV11-2, the J gene TRBJ2-7, with 10 nucleotides matching TRBD2. Germline V gene lookup returns CDR1 SGHAT and CDR2 FQNNGV. This CDR3 is 15 amino acids long. With V trimmed by 7 bases and J by 8 bases, 14 bases remained unmatched. The CDR3 DNA reads TGTGCCAGCAATCCCCAGGCTAGCGGGAGCAGCAAGCAGTACTTC. It specifies CASNPQASGSSKQYF.

This clone has just one count. The genes are TRBV6-1 and TRBJ1-4; 7 positions agree with TRBD1. The ends lost 4 bases at V and 8 bases at J; junction bases unmatched: 10. The germline V gene has CDR1 MNHNS and CDR2 SASEGT. The CDR3 totals 15 residues. The CDR3 nucleotides are TGTGCCAGCAGTGTTACGGGGCAGGGGGACGAAAAACTGTTTTTT. Translation gives CASSVTGQGDEKLFF.

This chain links TRBV6-6 with TRBJ1-1, with D possibly TRBD1 on 5 matching bases. V lost 7 bases, J lost 1 base, and 19 bases lay in between. Germline values: CDR1 MNHNY, CDR2 SVGAGI (reference sequence). The CDR3 contains 16 residues. The CDR3 here is CASTPPTAVGNTEAFF. The CDR3 bases are TGTGCCAGCACACCTCCGACAGCCGTAGGGAACACTGAAGCTTTCTTT.

The rearrangement links TRBV5-1 to TRBJ2-2, with unresolved D. V was trimmed by 6 bases and J by 2 bases, leaving 14 bases between them. This CDR3 is 15 amino acids long. Germline V lookup: CDR1 SGHRS, CDR2 YFSETQ. The CDR3 DNA follows: TGCGCCAGCACGGCTTTCGATACCAACACCGGGGAGCTGTTTTTT. It specifies CASTAFDTNTGELFF.

The chain employs TRBV25-1 and TRBJ1-2; D is perhaps TRBD1 (6 bases). The CDR3 has 13 amino acids. Germline lookup yields CDR1 MGHDK and CDR2 SYGVNS. V was trimmed by 6 bases and J by 6 bases, leaving 14 bases between them. The CDR3 nucleotides read TGTGCCAGCAGAAAAACAGGGCAAGATGGCTACACCTTC. Translating it yields CASRKTGQDGYTF.